These 22 T cell receptor beta chains originate from one sample sequenced in a study of siplizumab effects on memory and regulatory T cells. TCRdb's copy holds only in-frame clones and misses some; the assay was immunoSEQ multiplex PCR. The sample records approximately 50,000 clones, over 90% being singletons. Sequenced sample: CD8+ T cells sorted from blood. The receptors shown here come from a human donor in good health.

V usage is TRBV5-4 and J usage is TRBJ2-5, with a weak D call TRBD2 (6 bases). Trimming removed 2 bases at V and 7 bases at J, with 24 bases between. The CDR3 runs 17 residues. The germline gives CDR1 SGHNT, CDR2 YYREEE (reference sequence). CDR3 DNA: TGTGCCAGCAGCTTCGATAGACTCTTGGACCGGAGGGGGACCCAGTACTTC. Translation gives CASSFDRLLDRRGTQYF.

The rearrangement joins TRBV7-6 to TRBJ2-2; 10 bases map to TRBD2. The germline CDR1 and CDR2 sequences are SGHVS and FNYEAQ. Unmatched junction bases numbered 8, after V lost 0 bases and J lost 7 bases. The CDR3 sequence is 17 residues long. The CDR3 is CASSLATSGMGNGELFF. For the CDR3, the DNA is TGTGCCAGCAGCTTAGCCACTAGCGGGATGGGGAACGGGGAGCTGTTTTTT.

The rearrangement joins TRBV15 to TRBJ1-2, with 7 nucleotides matching TRBD1. The CDR3 loop spans 15 amino acids. Germline CDR1 and CDR2: LNHNV and YYDKDF (reference sequence). V lost 6 bases, J lost 7 bases, and 14 bases stayed unmatched. The CDR3 is CATSPLRQGGSGYTF. CDR3 nucleotides: TGTGCCACCAGTCCCCTACGACAGGGAGGATCTGGCTACACCTTC.

The chain links TRBV30 to TRBJ2-7; 7 nucleotides line up with TRBD1. The germline V gene encodes CDR1 GTSNPN and CDR2 SVGIG (reference sequence). The V segment lost 1 base and the J segment 3 bases; nucleotides outside the gene matches: 3. The CDR3 has 13 amino acids. The CDR3 sequence: CAWSEGADYEQYF. CDR3 in DNA: TGTGCCTGGAGTGAGGGGGCGGACTACGAGCAGTACTTC.

V usage is TRBV9 and J usage is TRBJ1-1, with a weak D call TRBD1 (6 bases). V lost 0 bases to trimming and J lost 8 bases, with 11 bases between them. In germline, CDR1 is SGDLS, CDR2 YYNGEE. The CDR3 contains 13 residues. The CDR3 here is CASSVGGRGEAFF. CDR3 sequence (DNA): TGTGCCAGCAGCGTAGGGGGGCGGGGCGAAGCTTTCTTT. Complete variable domain (other parts from reference TRBV9 and TRBJ1-1): DSGVTQTPKHLITATGQRVTLRCSPRSGDLSVYWYQQSLDQGLQFLIQYYNGEERAKGNILERFSAQQFPDLHSELNLSSLELGDSALYFCASSVGGRGEAFFGQGTRLTVV.

This clone was recorded once. The chain combines TRBV11-2 with TRBJ2-1; 9 positions agree with TRBD2. V shed 5 bases and J 1 base; nucleotides not matched to a gene: 6. The CDR3 consists of 16 residues. Germline V CDR1 and CDR2: SGHAT, FQNNGV. CDR3 in amino acids: CASSRLSGSSYNEQFF. DNA of the CDR3: TGTGCCAGCAGCCGCCTTAGCGGGAGTTCCTACAATGAGCAGTTCTTC.

This chain connects TRBV27 to TRBJ2-1; TRBD2 matches at 8 bases. V lost 5 bases to trimming and J lost 7 bases; unmatched junction nucleotides: 19. The CDR3 spans 18 residues. Germline CDR1 MNHEY, CDR2 SMNVEV (reference sequence). CDR3 in amino acids: CASSHSPWGAGDNNEQFF. CDR3 coding DNA: TGTGCCAGCAGTCATTCCCCCTGGGGAGCGGGAGATAATAATGAGCAGTTCTTC.

This chain links TRBV27 with TRBJ2-3, with a weak D call TRBD1 (5 bases). V was shortened by 3 bases and J by 7 bases, with 11 bases between the two germline ends. The CDR3 extends over 13 amino acids. Germline CDR1 is MNHEY and CDR2 is SMNVEV (reference sequence). As DNA, the CDR3 is TGTGCCAGCAGTTTTGCAGGGTCCCATACGCAGTATTTT. Amino acid sequence: CASSFAGSHTQYF.

This chain connects TRBV28 to TRBJ2-7, with D unclear. Germline V CDR1 and CDR2: MDHEN, SYDVKM. This CDR3 has 15 residues. V shed 6 bases and J shed 1 base, with 16 bases lying between them. CDR3 amino acids: CASRIYRWGSYEQYF. In DNA, the CDR3 is TGTGCCAGCAGAATTTATCGGTGGGGTTCCTACGAGCAGTACTTC.

This rearrangement joins TRBV4-1 to TRBJ2-1; D gene ambiguous. The CDR3 is 12 residues long. Germline lookup yields CDR1 MGHRA and CDR2 YSYEKL. The V end was cut by 0 bases, the J end by 10 bases, with 7 bases between. In nucleotides, the CDR3 is TGCGCCAGCAGCCAAGATCCCGCCGAGCAGTTCTTC. Its translation: CASSQDPAEQFF.

The V gene is TRBV2, the J gene TRBJ2-1, with 10 bases aligning to TRBD1. The trim removed 6 bases at V and 6 bases at J, leaving 5 bases unmatched. The CDR3 runs 14 residues. Germline V lookup: CDR1 SNHLY, CDR2 FYNNEI. The CDR3: CASRDRGNGNEQFF. The DNA of the CDR3 is TGTGCCAGCAGGGACAGGGGGAATGGCAATGAGCAGTTCTTC.

The chain links TRBV28 to TRBJ2-5; TRBD1 aligns across 7 bases. The CDR3 totals 14 residues. The J segment lost 5 bases and the V segment lost 5 bases, leaving 8 bases of the junction unmatched. Germline V CDR1 and CDR2: MDHEN, SYDVKM. The CDR3 protein is CASSKRQGWETQYF. The DNA for the CDR3 is TGTGCCAGCAGTAAGCGACAGGGCTGGGAGACCCAGTACTTC.

J is TRBJ2-7 and V is TRBV27, with D perhaps matching TRBD1 (6 bases). The CDR3 runs to 14 residues. V lost 0 bases and J lost 3, with 9 bases in between. Germline V lookup: CDR1 MNHEY, CDR2 SMNVEV (reference sequence). The CDR3 sequence: CASSLSGRGYEQYF. The CDR3 DNA sequence: TGTGCCAGCAGTTTATCGGGCAGGGGCTACGAGCAGTACTTC.

This clone was observed once. J is TRBJ2-6 and V is TRBV7-6; maybe TRBD1 (6 bases). Per the germline V gene, CDR1 is SGHVS and CDR2 is FNYEAQ. V lost 5 bases and J lost 3, with 11 bases in between. The CDR3 loop spans 15 amino acids. The CDR3 reads CASSPGAGGANVLTF. The DNA of the CDR3 is TGTGCCAGCAGCCCAGGGGCGGGTGGGGCCAACGTCCTGACTTTC.

V is TRBV2 and J is TRBJ2-7; possible D gene TRBD1, 5 bases. Per the germline V gene, CDR1 is SNHLY and CDR2 is FYNNEI. Trimming shortened V by 10 bases and J by 0 bases, and 10 bases separated the two germline ends. CDR3 length equals 12 residues. The CDR3 coding sequence is TGTGCCACCGGACAAACCTCCTACGAGCAGTACTTC. As protein: CATGQTSYEQYF.

This clone was seen just once. CDR3 amino acids: CASSLQGTGELFF. The CDR3 region has the DNA TGTGCCAGCAGTTTACAGGGCACCGGGGAGCTGTTTTTT. The V gene is TRBV27, the J gene TRBJ2-2, with a weak D call TRBD1 (5 bases). Germline CDR1 is MNHEY and CDR2 is SMNVEV (reference sequence). CDR3 size: 13 residues. V lost 2 bases and J 4 bases, leaving 5 bases between the germline ends.

The chain combines TRBV30 with TRBJ1-1; D gene uncertain. From germline, CDR1 is GTSNPN and CDR2 SVGIG (reference sequence). With 3 bases removed from V and 7 bases from J, the gap between germline ends came to 6 bases. The CDR3 is 10 residues long. Written as DNA, the CDR3 is TGTGCCTGGAGGGGCCTTGAAGCTTTCTTT. Translation gives CAWRGLEAFF.

V gene TRBV11-3 combines with J gene TRBJ2-1; 14 positions match TRBD2. Trimming took 5 bases from V and 7 from J; bases not matched to a gene: 4. The CDR3 is made up of 15 amino acids. The germline V gene encodes CDR1 SGHNT and CDR2 YENEEA. The CDR3 loop reads CASSDGTSGRNEQFF. The CDR3 DNA reads as TGTGCCAGCAGCGACGGGACTAGCGGGAGAAATGAGCAGTTCTTC.

The rearrangement uses TRBV15 and TRBJ2-1, with 9 bases fitting TRBD2. Germline V lookup: CDR1 LNHNV, CDR2 YYDKDF (reference sequence). V was pared by 6 bases and J by 4 bases, with 4 bases of the junction left unmatched. The CDR3 is 14 residues long. The CDR3 region has the DNA TGTGCCACCAGAGCTAGCGGGACTTACAATGAGCAGTTCTTC. The encoded protein is CATRASGTYNEQFF. The full variable domain, completed using reference TRBV15 and TRBJ2-1, is DAMVIQNPRYQVTQFGKPVTLSCSQTLNHNVMYWYQQKSSQAPKLLFHYYDKDFNNEADTPDNFQSRRPNTSFCFLDIRSPGLGDTAMYLCATRASGTYNEQFFGPGTRLTVL.

This clone was detected once. This chain uses TRBV7-8 with TRBJ2-5; D is undetermined. Germline values: CDR1 SGHVS, CDR2 FQNEAQ. The CDR3 is made up of 15 amino acids. Between the trimmed V and J ends, which lost 0 bases and 0 bases, there was a span of 8 bases. For the CDR3, the DNA is TGTGCCAGCAGCTTAGCGGGCAGAAACCAAGAGACCCAGTACTTC. Amino acid sequence: CASSLAGRNQETQYF. The full variable domain, rest sourced from reference TRBV7-8 and TRBJ2-5, is GAGVSQSPRYKVAKRGQDVALRCDPISGHVSLFWYQQALGQGPEFLTYFQNEAQLDKSGLPSDRFFAERPEGSVSTLKIQRTQQEDSAVYLCASSLAGRNQETQYFGPGTRLLVL.

J is TRBJ2-5 and V is TRBV7-9; D is possibly TRBD2 (5 bases). The germline V gene has CDR1 SEHNR and CDR2 FQNEAQ (reference sequence). CDR3 size: 17 residues. The V end was cut by 5 bases, the J end by 2 bases, with 21 bases between. This CDR3 is CASSAPYAGRGQETQYF. CDR3 bases: TGTGCCAGCAGCGCCCCTTACGCCGGACGGGGACAAGAGACCCAGTACTTC.

This chain uses TRBV29-1 with TRBJ2-7; D perhaps matches TRBD2 (5 bases). The CDR3 is 11 amino acids. Per the germline V gene, CDR1 is SQVTM and CDR2 is ANQGSEA. V dropped 2 bases and J dropped 6 bases, with 8 bases sitting between them. For the CDR3, the DNA is TGCAGCGTTGAAAGAAGCGGCGAGCAGTACTTC. This codes for CSVERSGEQYF.